Shown below are 28 T cell receptor beta chains from a single sample sequenced in a study of blood T cell repertoires in COVID-19 (dated by TCRdb to the early 2020s). Receptor libraries were prepared by the immunoSEQ multiplex PCR assay. TCRdb took over this immuneACCESS table, retaining in-frame rearrangements with V and J assigned. Such tables are incomplete; in checked studies, under half of the missing clones stem from an unresolved V gene, and the remainder is unexplained. Present in this sample are over 200,000 clones, roughly 88% of which were seen just once. Of the sample, about 0.7% falls within the top ten clones. Sequenced sample: peripheral blood. The receptors derive from a human donor in a cohort sampled during active COVID-19.

The rearrangement uses TRBV10-3 and TRBJ2-7; TRBD1 agrees at 7 bases. V dropped 2 bases and J dropped 3; count of bases not matched to a gene: 16. The CDR3 loop spans 18 amino acids. Germline loops: CDR1 ENHRY, CDR2 SYGVKD. CDR3 DNA: TGTGCCATCAGTGAGCGAGCCTCGGGACAGCTAAGTTACTACGAGCAGTACTTC. Translation gives CAISERASGQLSYYEQYF.

The chain employs TRBV6-2 or TRBV6-3 and TRBJ1-2; TRBD1 might be the D (6 bases). The CDR3 contains 15 residues. CDR1 and CDR2 (germline): MNHEY, SVGEGT. With 6 bases removed from V and 4 bases from J, the gap between germline ends came to 18 bases. The CDR3 here is CASSPPQGQIYGYTF. The CDR3 nucleotides are TGTGCCAGCAGCCCACCTCAGGGACAAATCTATGGCTACACCTTC.

Here the CDR3 reads CASSLWTGGFQETQYF. The CDR3 DNA reads as TGTGCCAGCAGCTTGTGGACAGGGGGCTTCCAAGAGACCCAGTACTTC. The chain carries TRBV5-6 and TRBJ2-5; the match to TRBD1 covers 11 bases. The trim removed 1 base at V and 1 base at J, leaving 3 bases unmatched. The CDR3 sequence is 16 residues long. Germline loops: CDR1 SGHDT, CDR2 YYEEEE.

This clone came up a few times. The chain combines TRBV7-6 with TRBJ2-7; TRBD1 matches at 7 bases. CDR1 is SGHVS and CDR2 is FNYEAQ in the germline V gene. With 4 bases clipped from V and 5 bases from J, the junction kept 8 bases outside the gene matches. The CDR3 has 14 amino acids. CDR3 sequence reads: CASSYRGSNHEQYF. Here the CDR3 DNA reads TGTGCCAGCAGCTACAGGGGCTCTAACCACGAGCAGTACTTC.

V and J are TRBV27 and TRBJ2-7; D gene unclear. Trimming removed 0 bases from V and 4 bases from J, with 16 bases in between. The CDR3 spans 16 residues. Germline V lookup: CDR1 MNHEY, CDR2 SMNVEV (reference sequence). In DNA, the CDR3 is TGTGCCAGCAGTTTATCGCAACAGACCGGCCGGTACGAGCAGTACTTC. Translating it yields CASSLSQQTGRYEQYF.

This chain connects TRBV5-1 to TRBJ1-2, with TRBD1 matching 9 bases. CDR1 SGHRS and CDR2 YFSETQ come from the germline V gene. V gave up 2 bases and J gave up 3 bases; unmatched junction bases: 2. The CDR3 extends over 14 amino acids. The CDR3 loop is CASSFRDRDYGYTF. The CDR3 nucleotides are TGCGCCAGCAGCTTCCGGGACAGGGACTATGGCTACACCTTC.

V is TRBV18 and J is TRBJ1-2; 7 bases match TRBD1. The V gene end was trimmed by 6 bases and the J gene end by 4 bases; junction bases not matched to a gene: 11. Germline loops: CDR1 KGHSH, CDR2 LQKENI. The CDR3 is 15 residues long. The CDR3, as DNA: TGTGCCAGCTCGCCCTGGACAGGAAGAGGCTATGGCTACACCTTC. Amino acids: CASSPWTGRGYGYTF.

The J gene is TRBJ2-3, the V gene TRBV4-1; 10 bases fit TRBD2. The CDR3 has 15 amino acids. Trimming cost V 4 bases and J 1 base; bases outside gene matches: 2. The germline CDR1 and CDR2 sequences are MGHRA and YSYEKL. DNA for the CDR3: TGCGCCAGCAGCCGCGGACTAGCGGGCACAGATACGCAGTATTTT. It translates to CASSRGLAGTDTQYF.

The J gene is TRBJ1-1, the V gene TRBV3-1 (or the pseudogene TRBV3-2); the D is unclear. Germline CDR1 reads LGHDT; CDR2 reads YNNKEL (reference sequence). CDR3 length: 14 amino acids. Trimming stripped 2 bases from V and 4 bases from J, with 11 bases between. CDR3 nucleotides: TGTGCCAGCAGCCAACAACCGAGCTCCACTGAAGCTTTCTTT. It translates to CASSQQPSSTEAFF.

V and J are TRBV24-1 and TRBJ2-1; 10 bases agree with TRBD2. The CDR3 spans 15 residues. After removal of 9 bases from V and 10 bases from J, the junction contained 14 bases not matched to a gene. Germline V gives CDR1 KGHDR, CDR2 SFDVKD. CDR3 amino acids: CATQESGGAWQEQFF. CDR3 nucleotide sequence: TGTGCCACCCAAGAAAGCGGGGGGGCTTGGCAGGAGCAGTTCTTC.

The chain links TRBV10-3 to TRBJ2-4; D gene ambiguous. The germline CDR1 and CDR2 sequences are ENHRY and SYGVKD. This CDR3 comprises 15 residues. The germline V and J ends were trimmed by 0 bases and 8 bases, with 14 bases remaining between them. In nucleotides, the CDR3 is TGTGCCATCAGTGAGTCGGTAGAGTTGTATGACATTCAGTACTTC. Translated, it gives CAISESVELYDIQYF.

V and J are TRBV7-8 and TRBJ1-6; no firm D call. Trimming removed 5 bases at V and 8 bases at J, with 16 bases between. The CDR3 sequence is 15 residues long. CDR1 SGHVS and CDR2 FQNEAQ come from the germline V gene. CDR3: CASSPRMARDSPLHF. CDR3 nucleotides: TGTGCCAGCAGCCCAAGAATGGCTCGGGATTCACCCCTCCACTTT.

This chain connects TRBV5-8 to TRBJ1-2; TRBD1 matches 7 bases. The CDR3 is made up of 14 amino acids. CDR1 is SGHTS and CDR2 is YDEGEE in the germline V gene. V gave up 3 bases and J gave up 7 bases; unmatched junction bases: 9. CDR3 in amino acids: CASSWDSKGLGYTF. CDR3 DNA sequence: TGTGCCAGCAGCTGGGACAGTAAGGGGCTTGGCTACACCTTC.

V is TRBV12-3 or TRBV12-4 and J is TRBJ1-1; TRBD1 might be the D (5 bases). V was clipped by 2 bases and J by 4 bases, with 8 bases between them. This CDR3 has 13 residues. CDR3 bases: TGTGCCAGCAGTTTATGGGGGGGCACTGAAGCTTTCTTT. Protein product: CASSLWGGTEAFF.

This clone was observed a few times. The chain joins TRBV28 to TRBJ1-1, with D hard to call. The CDR3 loop spans 15 amino acids. V lost 5 bases to trimming and J lost 5 bases, with 18 bases between them. Germline assignment: CDR1 MDHEN and CDR2 SYDVKM. The CDR3 DNA is TGTGCCAGCAGTCTCGGCTCAGGAATTCCGACTGAAGCTTTCTTT. This gives the protein CASSLGSGIPTEAFF.

The chain recombines TRBV19 with TRBJ1-2; D unresolved. Trimming took off 6 bases at V and 1 base at J, with 9 bases between the two ends. CDR3 length: 13 amino acids. CDR1 and CDR2 from the germline V gene are LNHDA and SQIVND (reference sequence). CDR3 in amino acids: CASRLGFNYGYTF. In DNA, the CDR3 is TGTGCCAGTAGGCTCGGGTTTAACTATGGCTACACCTTC.

This rearrangement joins TRBV27 to TRBJ2-2; 11 bases align to TRBD2. The CDR3 runs 20 residues. Germline CDR1 MNHEY, CDR2 SMNVEV (reference sequence). Trimming took 8 bases from V and 0 from J; bases not matched to a gene: 17. In DNA, the CDR3 is TGTGCCAGCCAAACGCTGGAGCTAGCGGGGGGAGCGTCGAACACCGGGGAGCTGTTTTTT. It is translated as CASQTLELAGGASNTGELFF.

The genes are TRBV18 and TRBJ1-5, with 7 bases lining up with TRBD1. Germline CDR1 KGHSH, CDR2 LQKENI. This CDR3 is 15 amino acids long. V lost 2 bases to trimming and J lost 10 bases; unmatched junction nucleotides: 11. The CDR3 region is CASSPKIDRAGPQHF. The CDR3 DNA follows: TGTGCCAGCTCACCAAAGATAGACAGGGCAGGACCCCAGCATTTT.

V usage is TRBV7-2 and J usage is TRBJ2-3, with 14 bases fitting TRBD2. The CDR3 runs to 16 residues. The J segment lost 8 bases and the V segment lost 1 base, leaving 5 bases of the junction unmatched. The germline gives CDR1 SGHTA, CDR2 FQGNSA. CDR3 nucleotide sequence: TGTGCCAGCAGCTTAGGGACTAGCGGGAGGCAAGGTACGCAGTATTTT. Residues: CASSLGTSGRQGTQYF.

This clone was seen a handful of times. The genes are TRBV4-1 and TRBJ1-3; possible D gene TRBD1, 6 bases. This CDR3 region has 15 residues. Per germline, CDR1 MGHRA and CDR2 YSYEKL. Trimming cost V 3 bases and J 2 bases, with 11 bases left between them. The CDR3 bases are TGCGCCAGCAGCCAGCCCGGGACAACTGGAAACACCATATATTTT. Protein sequence: CASSQPGTTGNTIYF.

CDR3 loop: CASSSILSEGQETQYF. The CDR3 region has the DNA TGTGCCAGCAGCTCAATCCTTAGTGAGGGTCAAGAGACCCAGTACTTC. The chain has TRBV5-6 and TRBJ2-5; a possible D gene is TRBD2 (5 bases). Germline V gene sequence: CDR1 SGHDT, CDR2 YYEEEE. The V end lost 3 bases, the J end lost 2 bases, and 17 bases lay between the germline ends. The CDR3 has 16 residues.

V usage is TRBV18 and J usage is TRBJ2-2, with TRBD2 identical over 10 bases. The V gene's germline CDR1 is KGHSH and CDR2 LQKENI. CDR3 length: 17 residues. Trimming at V came to 4 bases and at J to 3 bases, leaving 8 bases not matched to a gene. The CDR3 region is CASSLRTSGGDTGELFF. CDR3 DNA sequence: TGTGCCAGCTCACTTCGGACTAGCGGTGGGGACACCGGGGAGCTGTTTTTT.

V usage is TRBV6-5 and J usage is TRBJ2-7; 8 bases fit TRBD1. V trimming: 7 bases; J trimming: 4 bases; junction bases outside the gene matches: 9. The V gene's germline CDR1 is MNHEY and CDR2 SVGAGI. This CDR3 has 14 residues. CDR3 residues: CASKGGTGLYEQYF. CDR3 nucleotides: TGTGCCAGCAAGGGCGGGACAGGACTTTACGAGCAGTACTTC.

V and J are TRBV30 and TRBJ1-5; tentative D call: TRBD1 (5 bases). Looked up from germline, CDR1 is GTSNPN and CDR2 is SVGIG (reference sequence). CDR3 length: 15 amino acids. Trimming cost V 2 bases and J 0 bases, with 11 bases left between them. The chain's CDR3 is CAWSWGADSNQPQHF. The CDR3 bases are TGTGCCTGGAGTTGGGGCGCCGATAGCAATCAGCCCCAGCATTTT.

The chain recombines TRBV6-5 with TRBJ1-6, with D possibly matching TRBD1 (6 bases). The length of the CDR3 is 15 residues. Trimming took 0 bases from V and 4 from J, leaving 7 bases between them. Looked up from germline, CDR1 is MNHEY and CDR2 is SVGAGI. The CDR3 coding sequence is TGTGCCAGCAGTTACTCTAGGGGGTATAATTCACCCCTCCACTTT. Its protein product is CASSYSRGYNSPLHF.

The CDR3 DNA is TGTGCCAGTAGTCCCTACCGAAACACTGAAGCTTTCTTT. The encoded protein is CASSPYRNTEAFF. The V call is TRBV19, the J call TRBJ1-1; D call uncertain. The V end lost 5 bases, the J end lost 2 bases, and 9 bases lay between the germline ends. Germline CDR1 reads LNHDA; CDR2 reads SQIVND (reference sequence). The CDR3 is made up of 13 amino acids.

The chain combines TRBV7-2 with TRBJ2-2; no reliable D call. Germline lookup yields CDR1 SGHTA and CDR2 FQGNSA. Trimming stripped 5 bases from V and 8 bases from J, with 9 bases between. The CDR3 has 12 residues. The CDR3 DNA follows: TGTGCCAGCAGCCTCTTCACAGGGGAGCTGTTTTTT. Translation: CASSLFTGELFF.

The CDR3 DNA is TGCAGCGTTGAATCTAGGCCGTTGAACACTGAAGCTTTCTTT. It translates to CSVESRPLNTEAFF. The chain carries TRBV29-1 and TRBJ1-1; D not certain. Germline V gene lookup returns CDR1 SQVTM and CDR2 ANQGSEA. There are 14 residues in the CDR3. V was cut by 2 bases and J by 0 bases, with 10 bases left in between.